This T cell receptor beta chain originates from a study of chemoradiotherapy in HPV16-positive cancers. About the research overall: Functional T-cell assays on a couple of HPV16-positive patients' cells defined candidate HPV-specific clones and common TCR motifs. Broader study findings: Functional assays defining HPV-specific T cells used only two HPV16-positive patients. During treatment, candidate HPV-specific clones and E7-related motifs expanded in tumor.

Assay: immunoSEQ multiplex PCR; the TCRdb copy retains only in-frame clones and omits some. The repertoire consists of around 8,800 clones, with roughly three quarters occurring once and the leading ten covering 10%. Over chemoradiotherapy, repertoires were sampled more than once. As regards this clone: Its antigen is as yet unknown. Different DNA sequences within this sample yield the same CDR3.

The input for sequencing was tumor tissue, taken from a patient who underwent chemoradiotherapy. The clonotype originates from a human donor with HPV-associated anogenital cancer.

CDR3 protein: CAISESKASGDNNEQFF. The CDR3 nucleotides are TGTGCCATCAGTGAGTCGAAGGCTAGCGGGGACAACAATGAGCAGTTCTTC. The chain carries TRBV10-3 and TRBJ2-1; 9 bases line up with TRBD2. The J segment lost 5 bases and the V segment lost 0 bases, leaving 8 bases of the junction unmatched. CDR3 length: 17 amino acids. Germline lookup yields CDR1 ENHRY and CDR2 SYGVKD.